The clone carrying this T cell receptor (beta chain) occurred a few times. The sample is drawn from a study of human T cells and chemical hapten exposure. TCRdb re-analysed the RACE reads in MiXCR, keeping a single row per CDR3 protein. The sample carries more than 35,000 distinct CDR3 sequences, 12% recorded once. This CDR3 is 16 amino acids long. The V and J ends lost 5 bases and 4 bases respectively, with 18 bases between them. Germline assignment: CDR1 MDHEN and CDR2 SYDVKM. Time point here: patch test 3, about 24 weeks after DPC sensitization. Treatment: therapeutic diphenylcyclopropenone sensitization with weekly scalp DPC. Total RNA was isolated from whole blood that had not been fractionated.

The rearrangement joins TRBV28 to TRBJ2-1; D unresolved. The material was whole blood, obtained in connection with sensitization to the hapten diphenylcyclopropenone (DPC). The TCR originated in a woman aged 40-49 years with alopecia areata. Some clones in this sample may be carry-over from other donors' samples. This chain's CDR3 is CASSQPVTVFYNEQFF. The DNA for the CDR3 is TGTGCCAGCAGTCAACCGGTGACCGTTTTTTACAATGAGCAGTTCTTC.